This T cell receptor beta chain was captured in a study of read filtering for tumor transcriptome and immune sequencing. In the study overall: Patients were approximately 17 male and some 13 female, mean age approximately 70 years, range about 40 to 85. After DNase treatment, RNA was made into whole-transcriptome libraries.

Study results and limitations: The CD138-negative fraction was mixed bone marrow immune cells, not pure T cells.

The CDR3 consists of 14 residues. V dropped 6 bases and J dropped 4 bases, with 18 bases sitting between them. Germline V lookup: CDR1 DFQATT, CDR2 SNEGSKA (reference sequence). From about 400 ng of RNA, a library with molecular barcoded alpha/delta and beta/gamma adaptors was made. One entry per CDR3 protein results from TCRdb running MiXCR on the reads. The repertoire has approximately 57,000 distinct CDR3 sequences, approximately 13% of them found once; the top ten carry 15% to 20%. In its sample, this clonotype was seen many times. Its target is not known. The TCR was taken from a donor aged 40 or over with multiple myeloma. The rearrangement uses TRBV20-1 and TRBJ1-1; D uncertain. The source material was a population of CD138-negative cells sorted from bone marrow. The CDR3 coding sequence is TGCAGTGCCAGCGATCCCGTCAGCGGCACTGAAGCTTTCTTT. Its translation: CSASDPVSGTEAFF.